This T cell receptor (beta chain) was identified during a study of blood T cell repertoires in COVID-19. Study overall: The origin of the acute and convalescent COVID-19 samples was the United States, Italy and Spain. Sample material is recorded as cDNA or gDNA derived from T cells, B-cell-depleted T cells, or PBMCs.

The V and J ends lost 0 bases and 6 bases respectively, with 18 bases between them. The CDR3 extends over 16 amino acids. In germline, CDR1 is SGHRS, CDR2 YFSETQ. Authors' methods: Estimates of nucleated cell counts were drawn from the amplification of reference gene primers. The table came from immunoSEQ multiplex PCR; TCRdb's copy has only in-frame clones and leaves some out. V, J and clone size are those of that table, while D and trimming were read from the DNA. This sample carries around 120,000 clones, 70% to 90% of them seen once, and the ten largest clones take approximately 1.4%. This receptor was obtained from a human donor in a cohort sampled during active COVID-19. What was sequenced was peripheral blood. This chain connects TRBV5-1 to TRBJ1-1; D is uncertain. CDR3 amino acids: CASSLAHGRSNPEAFF. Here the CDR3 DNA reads TGCGCCAGCAGCTTGGCTCACGGGAGAAGCAACCCTGAAGCTTTCTTT.